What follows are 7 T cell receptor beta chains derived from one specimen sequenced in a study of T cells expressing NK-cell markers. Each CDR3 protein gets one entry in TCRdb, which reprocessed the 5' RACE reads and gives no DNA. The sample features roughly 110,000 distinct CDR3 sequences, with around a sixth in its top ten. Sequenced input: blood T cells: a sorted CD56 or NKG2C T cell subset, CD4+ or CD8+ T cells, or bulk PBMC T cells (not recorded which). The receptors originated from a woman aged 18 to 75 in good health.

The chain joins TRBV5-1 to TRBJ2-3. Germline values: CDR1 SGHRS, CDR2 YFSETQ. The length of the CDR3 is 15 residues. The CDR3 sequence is CASSLDSPGTDTQYF.

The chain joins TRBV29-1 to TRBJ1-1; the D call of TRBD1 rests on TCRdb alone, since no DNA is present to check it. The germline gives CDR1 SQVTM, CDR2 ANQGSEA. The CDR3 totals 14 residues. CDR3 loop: CSVEDFRDYTEAFF.

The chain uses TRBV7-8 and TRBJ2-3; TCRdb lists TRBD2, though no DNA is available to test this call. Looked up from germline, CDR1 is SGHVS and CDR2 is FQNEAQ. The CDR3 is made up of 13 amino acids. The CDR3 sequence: CASSLWDSDTQYF.

The CDR3 sequence is CAIAPLGGQETQYF. The chain couples TRBV10-3 to TRBJ2-5; TCRdb proposes TRBD1, but this gene call is untestable without DNA. The V gene's germline CDR1 is ENHRY and CDR2 SYGVKD. CDR3 length: 14 amino acids.

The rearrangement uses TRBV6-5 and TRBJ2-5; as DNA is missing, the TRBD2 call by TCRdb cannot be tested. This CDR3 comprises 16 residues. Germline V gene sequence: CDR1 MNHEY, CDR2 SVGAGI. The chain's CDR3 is CASSYSTSGSVETQYF.

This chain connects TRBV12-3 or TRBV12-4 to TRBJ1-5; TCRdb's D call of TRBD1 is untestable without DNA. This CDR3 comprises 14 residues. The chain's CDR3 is CASSFPGGGQPQHF.

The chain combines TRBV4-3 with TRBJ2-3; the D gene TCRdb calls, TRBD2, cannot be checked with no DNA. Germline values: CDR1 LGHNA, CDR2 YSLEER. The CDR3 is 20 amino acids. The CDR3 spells CASSQDPSAGGPWVPDTQYF.